This T cell receptor beta chain originates from a study of identical twins. The study's findings and limits: The more abundant beta clonotypes in cord blood had fewer insertions, and memory repertoires did not show this.

This clonotype has a count of ten or more. Its target is unknown. From germline, CDR1 is SGHTA and CDR2 FQGNSA. V was trimmed by 1 base and J by 7 bases, leaving 14 bases between them. CDR3 size: 15 residues. TCRdb called the 5' RACE reads again in MiXCR, with one record for every CDR3 protein. The sample comprises 690,000 or so distinct CDR3 sequences, approximately 6.1% of which are singletons, and 1.5% to 2% rests with the top ten. This clonotype originated in a young man in good health. The sequencing input was naive T cells sorted from blood. This chain uses TRBV7-2 with TRBJ2-1, with a weak D call TRBD1 (6 bases). CDR3 DNA sequence: TGTGCCAGCAGCTTAGGAGGGGGAGATGGGAATGAGCAGTTCTTC. Translated: CASSLGGGDGNEQFF.